These 9 T cell receptor beta chains came from one sample sequenced in a study of a mutant IDH1 vaccine in newly diagnosed glioma. Sequenced by immunoSEQ multiplex PCR; TCRdb stores in-frame clones only, minus some. The sample records 15,000 to 20,000 clones, about 95% being singletons. Time point noted: baseline, week 1 (first vaccination visit). As to treatment: pre-vaccination baseline after standard-of-care therapy. The sample was peripheral blood mononuclear cells (PBMCs), taken from a glioma patient treated with radiotherapy, temozolomide or both. These receptors were collected from a woman aged 18 to 35 with glioma. Some clones in this sample may be carry-over from other donors' samples.

This sequence joins TRBV6-5 and TRBJ1-1; 8 bases match TRBD1. The junction had 6 bases not matched to a gene; V was cut back by 2 bases and J by 4 bases. The CDR3 length is 15 residues. Looked up from germline, CDR1 is MNHEY and CDR2 is SVGAGI. The CDR3 sequence is CASSYAGTGGTEAFF. The CDR3 bases are TGTGCCAGCAGTTACGCCGGGACAGGCGGCACTGAAGCTTTCTTT.

This clone showed up just a few times. The chain links TRBV19 to TRBJ2-1, with D perhaps given as TRBD1 or TRBD2 (10 bases each). This CDR3 contains 19 residues. CDR1 and CDR2 from the germline V gene are LNHDA and SQIVND (reference sequence). Between the trimmed V and J ends, which lost 6 bases and 7 bases, there was a span of 31 bases. The CDR3 DNA reads as TGTGCCAGTAGGGCCGGGACAGGGGAAAGCGGGAGGGCGGGAAATGAGCAGTTCTTC. Amino acids: CASRAGTGESGRAGNEQFF.

The genes are TRBV19 and TRBJ2-2; 12 bases are a match to TRBD2. V shed 8 bases, J shed 5 bases, and the junction held 3 bases outside the gene matches. The CDR3 extends over 14 amino acids. The germline V gene has CDR1 LNHDA and CDR2 SQIVND (reference sequence). In nucleotides, the CDR3 is TGTGCCAGTCATGGACTAGCGGGGACCGGGGAGCTGTTTTTT. It translates to CASHGLAGTGELFF.

V and J are TRBV10-3 and TRBJ1-2, with a possible D match to TRBD1 (5 bases). This CDR3 contains 14 residues. CDR1 is ENHRY, CDR2 SYGVKD, per germline. Trimming removed 3 bases at V and 4 bases at J, with 12 bases between. CDR3 residues: CAISDRADSYGYTF. The CDR3 bases are TGTGCCATCAGTGACCGAGCAGACAGCTATGGCTACACCTTC.

The chain combines TRBV28 with TRBJ2-7, with 11 bases that match TRBD2. The CDR3 is 14 amino acids. The ends lost 6 bases at V and 1 base at J; junction bases unmatched: 2. Germline V gives CDR1 MDHEN, CDR2 SYDVKM. CDR3 in DNA: TGTGCCAGCAGGCGGACTAGCGGGTCCTACGAGCAGTACTTC. The encoded protein is CASRRTSGSYEQYF.

This clone was seen only once. The chain recombines TRBV13 with TRBJ2-3; TRBD1 matches at 8 bases. V was pared by 1 base and J by 5 bases, with 5 bases of the junction left unmatched. The CDR3 runs 15 residues. Germline V CDR1 and CDR2: PRHDT, FYEKMQ (reference sequence). CDR3 in DNA: TGTGCCAGCAGCTTAGCCGGGACAGGCGAAGATACGCAGTATTTT. This codes for CASSLAGTGEDTQYF. Looking up the rest from reference TRBV13 and TRBJ2-3 gives the full variable domain: AAGVIQSPRHLIKEKRETATLKCYPIPRHDTVYWYQQGPGQDPQFLISFYEKMQSDKGSIPDRFSAQQFSDYHSELNMSSLELGDSALYFCASSLAGTGEDTQYFGPGTRLTVL.

The chain joins TRBV18 to TRBJ2-2; D is possibly TRBD1 or TRBD2 (6 bases each). This CDR3 region has 13 residues. CDR1 and CDR2 (germline): KGHSH, LQKENI. The CDR3 DNA reads as TGTGCAGATCGGGGGCCGCTCACCGGGGAGCTGTTTTTT. It codes for CADRGPLTGELFF. The full variable domain, with the rest looked up from reference TRBV18 and TRBJ2-2, is NAGVMQNPRHLVRRRGQEARLRCSPMKGHSHVYWYRQLPEEGLKFMVYLQKENIIDESGMPKERFSAEFPKEGPSILRIQQVVRGDSAAYFCADRGPLTGELFFGEGSRLTVL.

The DNA for the CDR3 is TGTGCCAGCAGCTTAGTGGCATTGAACACTGAAGCTTTCTTT. This encodes CASSLVALNTEAFF. The chain joins TRBV7-9 to TRBJ1-1, with D uncertain. The CDR3 is 14 amino acids. The V gene lost 1 base and the J gene lost 0 bases, with 6 bases spanning the gap. Germline CDR1 SEHNR, CDR2 FQNEAQ (reference sequence). The full variable domain, completed using reference TRBV7-9 and TRBJ1-1, is DTGVSQNPRHKITKRGQNVTFRCDPISEHNRLYWYRQTLGQGPEFLTYFQNEAQLEKSRLLSDRFSAERPKGSFSTLEIQRTEQGDSAMYLCASSLVALNTEAFFGQGTRLTVV.

V is TRBV7-2 and J is TRBJ2-7; no definite D call. The CDR3 consists of 14 residues. Germline assignment: CDR1 SGHTA and CDR2 FQGNSA. The V and J ends lost 1 base and 2 bases respectively, with 9 bases between them. This CDR3 reads CASSLVPETYEQYF. The CDR3 DNA follows: TGTGCCAGCAGCTTAGTTCCAGAGACCTACGAGCAGTACTTC.